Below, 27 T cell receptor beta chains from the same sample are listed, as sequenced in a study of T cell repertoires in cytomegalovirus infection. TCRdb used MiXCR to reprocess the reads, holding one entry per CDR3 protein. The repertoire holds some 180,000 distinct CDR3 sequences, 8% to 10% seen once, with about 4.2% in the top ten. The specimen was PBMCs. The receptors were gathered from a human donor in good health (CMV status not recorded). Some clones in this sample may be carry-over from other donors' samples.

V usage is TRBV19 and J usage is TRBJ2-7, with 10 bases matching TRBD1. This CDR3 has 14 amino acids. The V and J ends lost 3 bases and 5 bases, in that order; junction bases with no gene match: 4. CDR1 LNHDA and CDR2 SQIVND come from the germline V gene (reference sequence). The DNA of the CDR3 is TGTGCCAGTAGTATGAGACAGGGGGCCGACGAGCAGTACTTC. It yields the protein CASSMRQGADEQYF.

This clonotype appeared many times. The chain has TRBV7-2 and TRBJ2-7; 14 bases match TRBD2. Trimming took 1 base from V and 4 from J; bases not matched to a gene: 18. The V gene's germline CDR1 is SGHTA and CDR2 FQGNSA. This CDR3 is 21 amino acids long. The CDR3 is CASSLVWGGSGTSGGGYEQYF. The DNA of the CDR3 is TGTGCCAGCAGCTTAGTTTGGGGGGGCTCGGGGACTAGCGGGGGCGGTTACGAGCAGTACTTC.

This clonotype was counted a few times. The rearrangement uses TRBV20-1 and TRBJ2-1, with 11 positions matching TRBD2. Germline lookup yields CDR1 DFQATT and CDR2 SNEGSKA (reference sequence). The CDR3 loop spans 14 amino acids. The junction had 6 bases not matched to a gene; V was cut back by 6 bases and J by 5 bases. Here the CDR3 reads CSARGTSGHNEQFF. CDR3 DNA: TGCAGTGCACGCGGGACTAGCGGCCACAATGAGCAGTTCTTC.

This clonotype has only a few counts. This CDR3 is CASSPELAGNEQFF. The DNA of the CDR3 is TGTGCCAGCTCACCGGAACTAGCGGGCAATGAGCAGTTCTTC. The chain employs TRBV18 and TRBJ2-1, with 9 bases identical to TRBD2. Germline V gene lookup returns CDR1 KGHSH and CDR2 LQKENI. This CDR3 has 14 amino acids. V dropped 3 bases and J dropped 6; count of bases not matched to a gene: 3. Full variable domain (rest looked up from reference TRBV18 and TRBJ2-1): NAGVMQNPRHLVRRRGQEARLRCSPMKGHSHVYWYRQLPEEGLKFMVYLQKENIIDESGMPKERFSAEFPKEGPSILRIQQVVRGDSAAYFCASSPELAGNEQFFGPGTRLTVL.

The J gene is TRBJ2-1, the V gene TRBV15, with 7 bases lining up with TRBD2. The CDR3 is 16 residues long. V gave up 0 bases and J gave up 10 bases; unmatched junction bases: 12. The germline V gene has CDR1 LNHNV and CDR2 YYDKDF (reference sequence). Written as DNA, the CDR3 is TGTGCCACCAGCAGAGATCGAAGCGGGGCCGTGGGGGAGCAGTTCTTC. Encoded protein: CATSRDRSGAVGEQFF.

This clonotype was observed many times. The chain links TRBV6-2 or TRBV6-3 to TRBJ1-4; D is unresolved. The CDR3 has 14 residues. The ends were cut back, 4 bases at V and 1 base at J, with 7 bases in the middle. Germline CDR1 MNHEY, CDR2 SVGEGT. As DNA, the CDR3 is TGTGCCAGCAGTTCCCCGGGAACTAATGAAAAACTGTTTTTT. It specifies CASSSPGTNEKLFF.

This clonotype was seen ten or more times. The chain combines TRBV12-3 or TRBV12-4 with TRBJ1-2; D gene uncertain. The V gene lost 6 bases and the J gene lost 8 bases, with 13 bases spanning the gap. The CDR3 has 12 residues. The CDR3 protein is CASRLRSKGYTF. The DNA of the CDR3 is TGTGCCAGCAGATTACGATCGAAGGGCTACACCTTC.

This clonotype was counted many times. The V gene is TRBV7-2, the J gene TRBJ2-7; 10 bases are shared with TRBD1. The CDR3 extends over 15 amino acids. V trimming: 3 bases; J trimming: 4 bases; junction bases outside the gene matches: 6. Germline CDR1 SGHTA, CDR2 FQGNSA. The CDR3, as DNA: TGTGCCAGCAGCTTGTATCCGGGACAGGGGTACGAGCAGTACTTC. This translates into CASSLYPGQGYEQYF.

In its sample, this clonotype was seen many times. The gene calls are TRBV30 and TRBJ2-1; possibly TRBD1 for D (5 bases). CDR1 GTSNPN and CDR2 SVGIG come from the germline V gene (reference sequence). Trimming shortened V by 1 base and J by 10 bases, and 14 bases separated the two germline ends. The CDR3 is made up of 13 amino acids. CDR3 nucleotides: TGTGCCTGGAGTGAAGACCTCTCAGGGGAGCAGTTCTTC. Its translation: CAWSEDLSGEQFF.

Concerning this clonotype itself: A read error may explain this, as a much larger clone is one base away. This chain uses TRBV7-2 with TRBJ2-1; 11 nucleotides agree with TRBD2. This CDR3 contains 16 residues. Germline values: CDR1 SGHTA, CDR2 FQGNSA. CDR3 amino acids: CASSLMGLAVYKEQFF. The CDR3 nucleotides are TGTGCCAGCAGCTTAATGGGACTAGCGGTCTACAAGGAGCAGTTCTTC.

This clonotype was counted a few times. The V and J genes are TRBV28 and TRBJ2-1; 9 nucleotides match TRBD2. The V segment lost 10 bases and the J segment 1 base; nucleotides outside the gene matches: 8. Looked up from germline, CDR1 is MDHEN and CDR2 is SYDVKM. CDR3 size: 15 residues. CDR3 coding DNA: TGTGCCACCAATCAGCGGGGGGCTTCCTACAATGAGCAGTTCTTC. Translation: CATNQRGASYNEQFF.

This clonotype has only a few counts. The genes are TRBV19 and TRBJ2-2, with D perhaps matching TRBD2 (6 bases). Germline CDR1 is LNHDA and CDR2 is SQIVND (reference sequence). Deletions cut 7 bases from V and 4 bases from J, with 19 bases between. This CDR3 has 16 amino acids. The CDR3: CASTPLTGVLTGELFF. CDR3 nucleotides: TGTGCCAGTACCCCCCTCACGGGGGTCCTCACCGGGGAGCTGTTTTTT.

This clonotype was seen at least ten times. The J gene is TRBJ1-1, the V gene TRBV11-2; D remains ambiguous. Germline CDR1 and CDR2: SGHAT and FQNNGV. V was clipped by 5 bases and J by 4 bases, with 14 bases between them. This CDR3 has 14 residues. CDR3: CASSKGYEATEAFF. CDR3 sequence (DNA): TGTGCCAGCAGCAAAGGGTACGAGGCCACTGAAGCTTTCTTT.

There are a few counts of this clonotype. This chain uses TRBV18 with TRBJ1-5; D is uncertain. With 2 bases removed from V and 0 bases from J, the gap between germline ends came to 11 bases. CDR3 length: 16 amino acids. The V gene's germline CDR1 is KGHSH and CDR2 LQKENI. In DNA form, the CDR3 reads TGTGCCAGCTCACCAGGGATAACGCTTAGCAATCAGCCCCAGCATTTT. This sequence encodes CASSPGITLSNQPQHF. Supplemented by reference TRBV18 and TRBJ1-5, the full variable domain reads NAGVMQNPRHLVRRRGQEARLRCSPMKGHSHVYWYRQLPEEGLKFMVYLQKENIIDESGMPKERFSAEFPKEGPSILRIQQVVRGDSAAYFCASSPGITLSNQPQHFGDGTRLSIL.

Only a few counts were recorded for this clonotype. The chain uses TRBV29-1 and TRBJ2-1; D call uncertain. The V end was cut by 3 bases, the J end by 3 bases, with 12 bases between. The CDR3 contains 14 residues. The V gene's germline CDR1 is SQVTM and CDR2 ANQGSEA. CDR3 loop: CSVDGSEIYNEQFF. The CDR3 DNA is TGCAGCGTTGATGGATCGGAGATCTACAATGAGCAGTTCTTC.

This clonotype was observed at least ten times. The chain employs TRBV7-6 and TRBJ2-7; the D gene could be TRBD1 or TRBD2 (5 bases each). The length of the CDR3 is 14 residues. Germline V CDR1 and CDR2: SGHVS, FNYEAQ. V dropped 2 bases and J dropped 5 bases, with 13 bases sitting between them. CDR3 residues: CASSLSDMGDEQYF. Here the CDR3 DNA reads TGTGCCAGCAGCTTAAGCGACATGGGGGACGAGCAGTACTTC.

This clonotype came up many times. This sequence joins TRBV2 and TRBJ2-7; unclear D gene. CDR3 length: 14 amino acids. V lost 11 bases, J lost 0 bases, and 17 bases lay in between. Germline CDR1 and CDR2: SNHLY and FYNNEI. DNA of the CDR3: TGTGCCGCCGCAGCGTTGGCAGGCTCCTACGAGCAGTACTTC. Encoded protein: CAAAALAGSYEQYF.

CDR3: CATSRGSGVPDTEAFF. The CDR3 coding sequence is TGTGCCACCAGCAGAGGGTCAGGGGTTCCGGACACTGAAGCTTTCTTT. The rearrangement joins TRBV15 to TRBJ1-1; a possible D gene is TRBD1 (6 bases). Germline values: CDR1 LNHNV, CDR2 YYDKDF (reference sequence). The length of the CDR3 is 16 residues. Trimming left V 1 base short and J 3 bases short, with 15 bases between. The full variable domain, its missing parts supplied by reference TRBV15 and TRBJ1-1, is DAMVIQNPRYQVTQFGKPVTLSCSQTLNHNVMYWYQQKSSQAPKLLFHYYDKDFNNEADTPDNFQSRRPNTSFCFLDIRSPGLGDTAMYLCATSRGSGVPDTEAFFGQGTRLTVV.

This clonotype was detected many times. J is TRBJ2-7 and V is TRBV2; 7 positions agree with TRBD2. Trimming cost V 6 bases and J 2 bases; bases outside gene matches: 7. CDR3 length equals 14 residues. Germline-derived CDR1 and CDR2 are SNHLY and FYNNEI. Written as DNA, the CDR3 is TGTGCCAGCAGACCTTCTAGCGGTACCTACGAGCAGTACTTC. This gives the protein CASRPSSGTYEQYF.

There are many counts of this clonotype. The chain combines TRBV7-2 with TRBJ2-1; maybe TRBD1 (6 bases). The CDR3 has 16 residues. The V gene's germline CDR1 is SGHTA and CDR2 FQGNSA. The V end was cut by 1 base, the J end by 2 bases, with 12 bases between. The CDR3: CASSLVTTGPYNEQFF. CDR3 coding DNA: TGTGCCAGCAGCTTAGTTACGACAGGCCCCTACAATGAGCAGTTCTTC.

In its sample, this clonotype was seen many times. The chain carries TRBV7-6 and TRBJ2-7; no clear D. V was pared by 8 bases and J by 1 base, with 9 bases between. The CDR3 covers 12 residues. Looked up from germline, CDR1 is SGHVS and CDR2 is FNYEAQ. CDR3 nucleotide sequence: TGTGCCAGCTCGGTAGGTTCCTACGAGCAGTACTTC. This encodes CASSVGSYEQYF.

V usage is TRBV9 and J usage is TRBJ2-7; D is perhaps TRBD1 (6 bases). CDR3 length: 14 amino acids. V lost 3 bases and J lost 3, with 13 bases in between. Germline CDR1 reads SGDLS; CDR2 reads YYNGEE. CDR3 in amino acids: CASSGRGHDYEQYF. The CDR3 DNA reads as TGTGCCAGCAGCGGCCGGGGACATGACTACGAGCAGTACTTC. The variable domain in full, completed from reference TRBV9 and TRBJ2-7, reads DSGVTQTPKHLITATGQRVTLRCSPRSGDLSVYWYQQSLDQGLQFLIQYYNGEERAKGNILERFSAQQFPDLHSELNLSSLELGDSALYFCASSGRGHDYEQYFGPGTRLTVT.

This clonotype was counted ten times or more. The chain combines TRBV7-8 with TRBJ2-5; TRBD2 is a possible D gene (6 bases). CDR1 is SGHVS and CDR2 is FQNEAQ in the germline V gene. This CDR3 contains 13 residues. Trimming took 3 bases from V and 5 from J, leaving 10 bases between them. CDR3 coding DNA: TGTGCCAGCAGCTTTGCGGGAACCGAGACCCAGTACTTC. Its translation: CASSFAGTETQYF.

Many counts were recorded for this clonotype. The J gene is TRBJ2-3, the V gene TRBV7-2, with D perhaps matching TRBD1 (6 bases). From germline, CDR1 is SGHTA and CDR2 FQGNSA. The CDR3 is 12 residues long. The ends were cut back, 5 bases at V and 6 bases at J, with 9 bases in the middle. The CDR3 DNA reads TGTGCCAGCAGCCCCAGGGGCGATACGCAGTATTTT. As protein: CASSPRGDTQYF.

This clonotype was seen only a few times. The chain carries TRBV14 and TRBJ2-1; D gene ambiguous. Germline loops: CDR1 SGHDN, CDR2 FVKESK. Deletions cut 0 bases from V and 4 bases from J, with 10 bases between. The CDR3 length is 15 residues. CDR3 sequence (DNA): TGTGCCAGCAGCCAAGATCTAGATAGTTACAATGAGCAGTTCTTC. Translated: CASSQDLDSYNEQFF.

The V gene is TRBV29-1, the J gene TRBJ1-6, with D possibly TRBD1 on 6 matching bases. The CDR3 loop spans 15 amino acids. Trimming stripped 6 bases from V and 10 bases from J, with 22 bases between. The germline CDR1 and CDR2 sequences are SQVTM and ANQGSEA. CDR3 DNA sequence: TGCAGCGTACGAACTCGGGACACCATTAACTCACCCCTCCACTTT. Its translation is CSVRTRDTINSPLHF.

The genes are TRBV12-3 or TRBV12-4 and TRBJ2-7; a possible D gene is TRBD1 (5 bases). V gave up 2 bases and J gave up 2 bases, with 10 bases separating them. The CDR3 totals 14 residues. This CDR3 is CASSLQAGPYEQYF. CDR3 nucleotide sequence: TGTGCCAGCAGTTTACAAGCAGGGCCCTACGAGCAGTACTTC.